This TCR beta chain originates from a study of CD4 T cell repertoires in COVID-19. Across the whole study: Relabeled CFSE-low cells, IL-2-expanded for less than 11 days, met spikes from other coronaviruses.

No culture step preceded sequencing of the ex vivo isolated memory T cells. This clone showed up just once. Antigen: not known. Data came from immunoSEQ multiplex PCR; TCRdb stores just in-frame clones and leaves some out. The sample lists 70,000 to 95,000 clones, roughly 85% occurring once. After removal of 5 bases from V and 7 bases from J, the junction contained 16 bases not matched to a gene. The germline V gene encodes CDR1 SGHTA and CDR2 FQGTGA. The CDR3 is 17 amino acids. Whole-study findings and limits: Two or all three memory subsets shared several highly expanded SARS-CoV-2-reactive clonotypes.

V and J are TRBV7-3 and TRBJ2-1, with TRBD2 identical over 8 bases. This sample comprised CD4+ T cells from peripheral blood, obtained after recovery from COVID-19. This sequence originates from a human donor who had COVID-19. CDR3 nucleotides: TGTGCCAGCAGCCCCCAGGGCATAGCGGGGTCGGGGAATGAGCAGTTCTTC. Translated: CASSPQGIAGSGNEQFF.